The 25 T cell receptor beta chains listed next were all sequenced from one sample in a study of human T cells and chemical hapten exposure. TCRdb re-derived calls from the RACE reads in MiXCR, one entry per CDR3 protein. The repertoire has about 84,000 distinct CDR3 sequences, approximately 11% of them found once; the top ten carry about 4%. Time point given: patch test 3, about 24 weeks after DPC sensitization. The treatment denotes: therapeutic diphenylcyclopropenone sensitization with weekly scalp DPC. The starting material was whole blood, obtained in connection with sensitization to the hapten diphenylcyclopropenone (DPC). The receptors were sampled from a woman in her forties or fifties with alopecia areata. Some clones in this sample may be carry-over from other donors' samples.

This clonotype came up many times. The genes are TRBV7-2 and TRBJ1-1; 7 nucleotides agree with TRBD1. CDR1 is SGHTA, CDR2 FQGNSA, per germline. J gave up 5 bases and V 8 bases, and 14 bases lay outside the gene matches. CDR3 length: 15 amino acids. The CDR3 region has the DNA TGTGCCAGCCCACCCCAGACAGGGCGGCGGACTGAAGCTTTCTTT. Its protein product is CASPPQTGRRTEAFF.

This clonotype was picked up many times. This sequence joins TRBV7-9 and TRBJ2-1; 11 bases map to TRBD1. The CDR3 runs 17 residues. The junction had 8 bases not matched to a gene; V was cut back by 4 bases and J by 3 bases. CDR1 and CDR2 from the germline V gene are SEHNR and FQNEAQ (reference sequence). DNA of the CDR3: TGTGCCAGCAGCTCAGGGGGACAGGGGGAGATCTACAATGAGCAGTTCTTC. Protein: CASSSGGQGEIYNEQFF.

In this sample, this clonotype turned up many times. The CDR3 DNA sequence: TGTGCCAGCAGTGACGCGGGCATCGGGCTTGGGGGGCAAGAGACCCAGTACTTC. Translating it yields CASSDAGIGLGGQETQYF. The chain has TRBV2 and TRBJ2-5; perhaps TRBD2 as D (6 bases). V was cut by 3 bases and J by 2 bases, with 22 bases left in between. This CDR3 has 18 residues. The germline V gene has CDR1 SNHLY and CDR2 FYNNEI.

This clonotype was counted many times. The V gene is TRBV30, the J gene TRBJ2-7, with a tentative D call TRBD2 (6 bases). This CDR3 contains 12 residues. Germline lookup yields CDR1 GTSNPN and CDR2 SVGIG (reference sequence). The CDR3 sequence: CARSEGPYEQYF. The CDR3 DNA reads as TGTGCTCGGTCGGAGGGGCCCTACGAGCAGTACTTC.

The chain recombines TRBV6-5 with TRBJ2-7; a weak D match, TRBD1 (7 bases). The length of the CDR3 is 15 residues. V shed 3 bases and J shed 2 bases, with 14 bases lying between them. The germline gives CDR1 MNHEY, CDR2 SVGAGI. DNA for the CDR3: TGTGCCAGCAGTTATGCGGCAGGGGGGACCTACGAGCAGTACTTC. Translation gives CASSYAAGGTYEQYF.

This clonotype was seen ten or more times. J is TRBJ2-4 and V is TRBV18; tentatively, D is TRBD1 (6 bases). V lost 6 bases to trimming and J lost 2 bases, with 11 bases between them. This CDR3 has 14 residues. CDR1 and CDR2 from the germline V gene are KGHSH and LQKENI. DNA of the CDR3: TGTGCCAGCTCCCCTCAGGGGACCAAAAACATTCAGTACTTC. Its protein is CASSPQGTKNIQYF.

This clonotype was observed a handful of times. This chain links TRBV3-1 with TRBJ2-7, with TRBD2 matching over 8 bases. CDR3 length: 15 residues. Germline lookup yields CDR1 LGHDT and CDR2 YNNKEL (reference sequence). V lost 4 bases to trimming and J lost 2 bases; unmatched junction nucleotides: 7. The CDR3 coding sequence is TGTGCCAGCAGCCGCAGCGGGAGTTCCCCCTACGAGCAGTACTTC. Translation gives CASSRSGSSPYEQYF.

This clonotype occurred many times. The V call is TRBV7-8, the J call TRBJ2-7; TRBD2 agrees at 8 bases. V lost 4 bases, J lost 6 bases, and 11 bases stayed unmatched. Germline loops: CDR1 SGHVS, CDR2 FQNEAQ. The CDR3 spans 15 residues. The DNA of the CDR3 is TGTGCCAGCAGCTCTAGCGGGTCCTTTTTAGGCGAGCAGTACTTC. Amino acid sequence: CASSSSGSFLGEQYF. Supplemented by reference TRBV7-8 and TRBJ2-7, the full variable domain reads GAGVSQSPRYKVAKRGQDVALRCDPISGHVSLFWYQQALGQGPEFLTYFQNEAQLDKSGLPSDRFFAERPEGSVSTLKIQRTQQEDSAVYLCASSSSGSFLGEQYFGPGTRLTVT.

This clonotype was seen more than once but under ten times. V gene TRBV20-1 combines with J gene TRBJ2-3; 9 bases match TRBD2. The CDR3 has 15 residues. Germline V gene lookup returns CDR1 DFQATT and CDR2 SNEGSKA (reference sequence). With V trimmed by 0 bases and J by 9 bases, 10 bases remained unmatched. The CDR3 reads CSAREKIAGAGTQYF. For the CDR3, the DNA is TGCAGTGCTAGAGAGAAAATAGCGGGAGCGGGCACGCAGTATTTT.

The chain's CDR3 is CSVEGGREGGYTF. The CDR3 DNA reads TGCAGCGTTGAAGGCGGTAGAGAGGGAGGCTACACCTTC. The rearrangement uses TRBV29-1 and TRBJ1-2; D unresolved. Germline loops: CDR1 SQVTM, CDR2 ANQGSEA. This CDR3 has 13 amino acids. Deletions cut 1 base from V and 8 bases from J, with 14 bases between.

In this sample, this clonotype turned up a few times. V usage is TRBV2 and J usage is TRBJ2-7; no clear D gene. Trimming took off 2 bases at V and 12 bases at J, with 11 bases between the two ends. Germline-derived CDR1 and CDR2 are SNHLY and FYNNEI. CDR3 length: 11 amino acids. The CDR3 is CASSEKPVWYF. In nucleotides, the CDR3 is TGTGCCAGCAGTGAAAAGCCCGTTTGGTACTTC.

V gene TRBV6-6 combines with J gene TRBJ2-1; 8 bases fit TRBD2. The V and J ends lost 6 bases and 9 bases, in that order; junction bases with no gene match: 16. The CDR3 has 16 amino acids. Germline V CDR1 and CDR2: MNHNY, SVGAGI (reference sequence). The CDR3 here is CASSREGPRGFTEQFF. CDR3 coding DNA: TGTGCCAGCAGCCGGGAGGGGCCTCGGGGGTTCACTGAGCAGTTCTTC.

A few counts support this clonotype. CDR3 in DNA: TGTGCCTGGAGTCCTCCGGGGGTTAGCAATCAGCCCCAGCATTTT. This encodes CAWSPPGVSNQPQHF. This rearrangement joins TRBV30 to TRBJ1-5; maybe TRBD1 (5 bases). V was trimmed by 2 bases and J by 0 bases, leaving 11 bases between them. Per germline, CDR1 GTSNPN and CDR2 SVGIG (reference sequence). This CDR3 region has 15 residues.

This clonotype was seen repeatedly, ten times or more. CDR3 region: CSVDTGGYGYTF. CDR3 in DNA: TGCAGCGTTGACACGGGGGGCTATGGCTACACCTTC. J is TRBJ1-2 and V is TRBV29-1; D perhaps matches TRBD1 (5 bases). The germline V and J ends were trimmed by 3 bases and 4 bases, with 9 bases remaining between them. Germline V gene lookup returns CDR1 SQVTM and CDR2 ANQGSEA. The CDR3 has 12 residues. The complete variable domain, with remaining parts taken from reference TRBV29-1 and TRBJ1-2, reads SAVISQKPSRDICQRGTSLTIQCQVDSQVTMMFWYRQQPGQSLTLIATANQGSEATYESGFVIDKFPISRPNLTFSTLTVSNMSPEDSSIYLCSVDTGGYGYTFGSGTRLTVV.

This clonotype was picked up a small number of times. The chain employs TRBV7-2 and TRBJ2-3; no firm D call. V lost 8 bases, J lost 6 bases, and 9 bases lay in between. CDR1 and CDR2 from the germline V gene are SGHTA and FQGNSA. The CDR3 consists of 11 residues. The CDR3 region is CASSPLDTQYF. CDR3 coding DNA: TGTGCCAGCTCACCCCTCGATACGCAGTATTTT.

Ten or more counts support this clonotype. V is TRBV11-2 and J is TRBJ2-7, with 12 bases matching TRBD2. Germline V lookup: CDR1 SGHAT, CDR2 FQNNGV. The CDR3 is 16 residues long. The V and J ends lost 1 base and 7 bases, in that order; junction bases with no gene match: 8. The CDR3 nucleotides read TGTGCCAGCAGCTTAGCCTCTAGCGGGAGGGCCGGGGAGCAGTACTTC. Its protein is CASSLASSGRAGEQYF.

The chain uses TRBV29-1 and TRBJ2-1; possibly TRBD2 for D (5 bases). V lost 3 bases and J lost 3, with 12 bases in between. The CDR3 runs to 14 residues. Germline V gives CDR1 SQVTM, CDR2 ANQGSEA. CDR3 bases: TGCAGCGTTGACGAGGGTAAGGTCTACAATGAGCAGTTCTTC. Translation: CSVDEGKVYNEQFF.

Comment on this clonotype: One end of the junction is discordant with germline, which a read error may explain. The chain combines TRBV5-1 with TRBJ2-1, with 10 bases aligning to TRBD2. The CDR3 is 18 amino acids. Germline CDR1 and CDR2: SGHRS and YFSETQ. The CDR3: CASTLTRLAGVRDNEQFF. The DNA of the CDR3 is TGCGCCAGCACCTTGACCCGGCTAGCGGGAGTTAGGGATAATGAGCAGTTCTTC.

The chain is built from TRBV20-1 and TRBJ2-1; 7 nucleotides agree with TRBD2. The germline V gene has CDR1 DFQATT and CDR2 SNEGSKA (reference sequence). This CDR3 has 15 residues. Trimming cost V 2 bases and J 6 bases; bases outside gene matches: 10. In DNA form, the CDR3 reads TGCAGTGCTAGACCCCCCGGGACTACGGGCAATGAGCAGTTCTTC. Amino acid sequence: CSARPPGTTGNEQFF.

This clonotype was found a few times. This sequence joins TRBV3-1 and TRBJ1-3; D gene uncertain. Trimming removed 0 bases from V and 4 bases from J, with 16 bases in between. Germline V gene data show CDR1 as LGHDT and CDR2 as YNNKEL (reference sequence). The CDR3 consists of 17 residues. The chain's CDR3 is CASSQDEGPSEGNTIYF. The DNA for the CDR3 is TGTGCCAGCAGCCAAGATGAGGGTCCCTCGGAAGGAAACACCATATATTTT.

Only a few counts were recorded for this clonotype. The chain has TRBV6-5 and TRBJ1-1; D ambiguous. CDR1 and CDR2 from the germline V gene are MNHEY and SVGAGI. The CDR3 has 14 residues. Between the trimmed V and J ends, which lost 2 bases and 2 bases, there was a span of 9 bases. The CDR3 sequence is CASSYPGSNTEAFF. CDR3 coding DNA: TGTGCCAGCAGTTACCCGGGGAGCAACACTGAAGCTTTCTTT.

This clonotype was counted many times. The chain recombines TRBV29-1 with TRBJ1-1; TRBD1 might be the D (5 bases). Germline V gives CDR1 SQVTM, CDR2 ANQGSEA. Trimming took off 0 bases at V and 6 bases at J, with 14 bases between the two ends. This CDR3 is built from 14 residues. This chain's CDR3 is CSVEDRGRVAEAFF. The CDR3, as DNA: TGCAGCGTTGAAGATCGAGGCAGGGTGGCTGAAGCTTTCTTT.

This clonotype was seen ten or more times. The CDR3 is CASSLAQGHYGYTF. CDR3 sequence (DNA): TGTGCCAGCAGTTTAGCGCAGGGGCACTATGGCTACACCTTC. The chain combines TRBV12-3 or TRBV12-4 with TRBJ1-2; TRBD1 is a possible D gene (6 bases). Trimming took off 0 bases at V and 3 bases at J, with 8 bases between the two ends. This CDR3 is 14 amino acids long.

Many counts were recorded for this clonotype. The chain combines TRBV7-9 with TRBJ2-1; D may be TRBD2 (6 bases). There are 18 residues in the CDR3. The V and J ends lost 1 base and 0 bases respectively, with 16 bases between them. CDR1 and CDR2 from the germline V gene are SEHNR and FQNEAQ (reference sequence). The chain's CDR3 is CASSLVRWDSSSYNEQFF. The CDR3 DNA is TGTGCCAGCAGCTTAGTTCGGTGGGACTCAAGCTCCTACAATGAGCAGTTCTTC.

This clonotype showed up just a few times. V and J are TRBV24-1 and TRBJ2-1; TRBD2 agrees at 13 bases. V was clipped by 3 bases and J by 9 bases; unmatched bases: 13. Germline V gene data show CDR1 as KGHDR and CDR2 as SFDVKD. The CDR3 loop spans 18 amino acids. The CDR3 DNA follows: TGTGCCACCAGTGATGGGATACAGGGGGGACTAGCGGGAAGTGAGCAGTTCTTC. It specifies CATSDGIQGGLAGSEQFF.